This T cell receptor (beta chain) derives from a study of blood T cell repertoires in COVID-19. V was clipped by 1 base and J by 1 base, with 20 bases between them. CDR1 is SGHRS and CDR2 is YFSETQ in the germline V gene. This CDR3 is 18 amino acids long. Sequencing used immunoSEQ multiplex PCR; TCRdb keeps in-frame clones, though not all of them. This sample has about 180,000 clones; over 80% occur once, and the top ten carry around 7%. The chain joins TRBV5-1 to TRBJ1-1; D remains ambiguous. This clonotype was obtained from a woman aged 40 to 50 with COVID-19, enrolled during active disease. The sample taken for sequencing was peripheral blood. DNA for the CDR3: TGCGCCAGCAGCTTGATACCCGTCGGGCGGGGTTGGAACACTGAAGCTTTCTTT. This gives the protein CASSLIPVGRGWNTEAFF.